These 18 T cell receptor beta chains share one sample of origin, sequenced in a study of T cell changes during pregnancy in multiple sclerosis. The assay was immunoSEQ multiplex PCR, and TCRdb's table has in-frame clones only and misses some. The sample includes approximately 83,000 clones, almost 95% of them seen just once. The sample was peripheral blood, taken in the third trimester of pregnancy. The receptors come from a female donor with multiple sclerosis, enrolled in a pregnancy study.

In this sample, this clone turned up once. This same CDR3 is encoded by further DNA sequences in the sample. The chain recombines TRBV25-1 with TRBJ2-7, with D hard to call. Trimming removed 4 bases from V and 1 base from J, with 11 bases in between. This CDR3 is built from 14 residues. Germline V CDR1 and CDR2: MGHDK, SYGVNS. The CDR3 is CASSGRPGSYEQYF. For the CDR3, the DNA is TGTGCCAGCAGTGGTAGGCCGGGTTCCTACGAGCAGTACTTC.

This chain links TRBV4-1 with TRBJ2-7; 10 bases are shared with TRBD2. Trimming cost V 5 bases and J 5 bases; bases outside gene matches: 12. This CDR3 spans 16 amino acids. Germline V gene sequence: CDR1 MGHRA, CDR2 YSYEKL. In DNA, the CDR3 is TGCGCCAGCAGCTCCTCCCCCGGACTAGCGGCGGACGAGCAGTACTTC. This translates into CASSSSPGLAADEQYF.

This clone was found once. The rearrangement joins TRBV27 to TRBJ2-7, with TRBD1 identical over 9 bases. This CDR3 comprises 14 residues. In germline, CDR1 is MNHEY, CDR2 SMNVEV (reference sequence). Trimming at V came to 5 bases and at J to 3 bases, leaving 5 bases not matched to a gene. The CDR3 sequence is CASSADRGGYEQYF. DNA of the CDR3: TGTGCCAGCAGTGCCGACAGGGGGGGCTACGAGCAGTACTTC.

This clone was seen just once. The gene calls are TRBV27 and TRBJ2-1, with a tentative D call TRBD1 (5 bases). The CDR3 has 16 amino acids. The germline V and J ends were trimmed by 6 bases and 0 bases, with 15 bases remaining between them. Germline values: CDR1 MNHEY, CDR2 SMNVEV (reference sequence). The CDR3 DNA sequence: TGTGCCAGCAGGATTCGACAGACCAGCTCCTACAATGAGCAGTTCTTC. This sequence encodes CASRIRQTSSYNEQFF.

The chain recombines TRBV28 with TRBJ2-6, with D unresolved. The CDR3 is 15 residues long. V was cut by 5 bases and J by 0 bases, with 8 bases left in between. Germline V gene sequence: CDR1 MDHEN, CDR2 SYDVKM. The CDR3 DNA sequence: TGTGCCAGCAGTCCCCGAGTCTCTGGGGCCAACGTCCTGACTTTC. It encodes CASSPRVSGANVLTF. The full variable domain, with the rest looked up from reference TRBV28 and TRBJ2-6, is DVKVTQSSRYLVKRTGEKVFLECVQDMDHENMFWYRQDPGLGLRLIYFSYDVKMKEKGDIPEGYSVSREKKERFSLILESASTNQTSMYLCASSPRVSGANVLTFGAGSRLTVL.

The rearrangement links TRBV18 to TRBJ2-2; 11 bases are shared with TRBD2. The germline gives CDR1 KGHSH, CDR2 LQKENI. V lost 5 bases and J lost 6; bases outside the gene matches: 8. The CDR3 has 16 amino acids. The CDR3 coding sequence is TGTGCCAGCTCATTACCGGGACTAGCGGTCGCCGGGGAGCTGTTTTTT. It is translated as CASSLPGLAVAGELFF. The full variable domain, in which reference TRBV18 and TRBJ2-2 provide the parts outside the CDR3, is NAGVMQNPRHLVRRRGQEARLRCSPMKGHSHVYWYRQLPEEGLKFMVYLQKENIIDESGMPKERFSAEFPKEGPSILRIQQVVRGDSAAYFCASSLPGLAVAGELFFGEGSRLTVL.

The genes are TRBV19 and TRBJ2-6, with unresolved D. Germline values: CDR1 LNHDA, CDR2 SQIVND (reference sequence). The CDR3 is 15 amino acids. V lost 1 base and J 2 bases, leaving 6 bases between the germline ends. CDR3 DNA sequence: TGTGCCAGTAGTATAGCCAGAACTGGGGCCAACGTCCTGACTTTC. It encodes CASSIARTGANVLTF.

The chain couples TRBV25-1 to TRBJ2-3; 9 bases are a match to TRBD2. V was clipped by 1 base and J by 5 bases; unmatched bases: 4. The CDR3 is 15 residues long. Germline CDR1 reads MGHDK; CDR2 reads SYGVNS. In DNA form, the CDR3 reads TGTGCCAGCAGTGAATGGGCGGGAGGGAAAGATACGCAGTATTTT. Translating it yields CASSEWAGGKDTQYF.

The gene calls are TRBV30 and TRBJ2-1; 7 nucleotides line up with TRBD2. J gave up 3 bases and V 5 bases, and 19 bases lay outside the gene matches. The CDR3 is 18 residues long. Germline V gives CDR1 GTSNPN, CDR2 SVGIG (reference sequence). CDR3 sequence (DNA): TGTGCCTGGGCCAGGGCTAGCGGCCTCCGGCCCAACTACAATGAGCAGTTCTTC. It codes for CAWARASGLRPNYNEQFF. Full variable domain (rest looked up from reference TRBV30 and TRBJ2-1): SQTIHQWPATLVQPVGSPLSLECTVEGTSNPNLYWYRQAAGRGLQLLFYSVGIGQISSEVPQNLSASRPQDRQFILSSKKLLLSDSGFYLCAWARASGLRPNYNEQFFGPGTRLTVL.

This chain uses TRBV19 with TRBJ2-2, with a weak D call TRBD2 (7 bases). CDR1 is LNHDA and CDR2 is SQIVND in the germline V gene (reference sequence). V was trimmed by 7 bases and J by 3 bases, leaving 18 bases between them. The CDR3 covers 16 residues. The CDR3 DNA follows: TGTGCCAGTATCTCTACGGGGGGCAGAGACACCGGGGAGCTGTTTTTT. It yields the protein CASISTGGRDTGELFF.

This sequence joins TRBV28 and TRBJ1-1, with D tentatively TRBD1 (6 bases). The germline V gene has CDR1 MDHEN and CDR2 SYDVKM. Trimming took 2 bases from V and 0 from J, leaving 16 bases between them. The CDR3 runs 17 residues. CDR3 sequence reads: CASSLPQGSAMNTEAFF. In nucleotides, the CDR3 is TGTGCCAGCAGTTTACCCCAGGGGAGCGCCATGAACACTGAAGCTTTCTTT. The full variable domain, rest sourced from reference TRBV28 and TRBJ1-1, is DVKVTQSSRYLVKRTGEKVFLECVQDMDHENMFWYRQDPGLGLRLIYFSYDVKMKEKGDIPEGYSVSREKKERFSLILESASTNQTSMYLCASSLPQGSAMNTEAFFGQGTRLTVV.

This clone appeared once. This sequence joins TRBV7-6 and TRBJ2-7, with TRBD1 matching over 7 bases. V was pared by 5 bases and J by 6 bases, with 10 bases of the junction left unmatched. CDR1 and CDR2 (germline): SGHVS, FNYEAQ. The CDR3 covers 14 residues. CDR3 coding DNA: TGTGCCAGCAGCCTACGGGACAGCCCTAGCGAGCAGTACTTC. Its protein product is CASSLRDSPSEQYF.

This clone was seen a few times. The V and J genes are TRBV6-5 and TRBJ1-2, with D hard to call. This CDR3 is built from 16 residues. The germline V gene encodes CDR1 MNHEY and CDR2 SVGAGI. V was cut by 2 bases and J by 7 bases, with 20 bases left in between. Here the CDR3 reads CASSYRGLALGVGYTF. DNA for the CDR3: TGTGCCAGCAGTTACCGGGGATTGGCGTTAGGCGTTGGCTACACCTTC.

CDR3 bases: TGTGCCAGCGGGACAGTATCGAACACCGGGGAGCTGTTTTTT. Amino acid sequence: CASGTVSNTGELFF. The V call is TRBV9, the J call TRBJ2-2; 7 bases align to TRBD1. Per the germline V gene, CDR1 is SGDLS and CDR2 is YYNGEE. This CDR3 comprises 14 residues. J gave up 0 bases and V 7 bases, and 3 bases lay outside the gene matches.

This clone was picked up one time. In DNA, the CDR3 is TGTGCCAGCAGCTTAAGGGGACAGGGTAGGGCTAGGGGGTACGAGCAGTACTTC. Translation: CASSLRGQGRARGYEQYF. V is TRBV11-2 and J is TRBJ2-7; 9 bases line up with TRBD1. With 2 bases clipped from V and 4 bases from J, the junction kept 15 bases outside the gene matches. The CDR3 is 18 residues long. The germline gives CDR1 SGHAT, CDR2 FQNNGV.

The chain is built from TRBV7-6 and TRBJ2-3; D is ambiguous. V shed 2 bases and J shed 0 bases, with 9 bases lying between them. CDR1 and CDR2 (germline): SGHVS, FNYEAQ. The CDR3 totals 15 residues. The CDR3 region has the DNA TGTGCCAGCAGCTTACTGAGATCTAGCACAGATACGCAGTATTTT. Translating gives CASSLLRSSTDTQYF.

The chain combines TRBV6-1 with TRBJ2-5; TRBD1 matches at 7 bases. The CDR3 is made up of 15 amino acids. CDR1 is MNHNS and CDR2 is SASEGT in the germline V gene. Trimming cost V 6 bases and J 5 bases; bases outside gene matches: 12. The CDR3 loop reads CASSPARTGAETQYF. CDR3 bases: TGTGCCAGCAGCCCCGCTCGGACAGGCGCCGAGACCCAGTACTTC.

The chain uses TRBV10-1 and TRBJ2-2; unclear D gene. Germline V gene data show CDR1 as WNHNN and CDR2 as SYGVQD (reference sequence). Between the trimmed V and J ends, which lost 7 bases and 11 bases, there was a span of 14 bases. The CDR3 contains 12 residues. CDR3 DNA sequence: TGCGCCAGCACCAAACACATATACGAGCTGTTTTTT. Translating gives CASTKHIYELFF.